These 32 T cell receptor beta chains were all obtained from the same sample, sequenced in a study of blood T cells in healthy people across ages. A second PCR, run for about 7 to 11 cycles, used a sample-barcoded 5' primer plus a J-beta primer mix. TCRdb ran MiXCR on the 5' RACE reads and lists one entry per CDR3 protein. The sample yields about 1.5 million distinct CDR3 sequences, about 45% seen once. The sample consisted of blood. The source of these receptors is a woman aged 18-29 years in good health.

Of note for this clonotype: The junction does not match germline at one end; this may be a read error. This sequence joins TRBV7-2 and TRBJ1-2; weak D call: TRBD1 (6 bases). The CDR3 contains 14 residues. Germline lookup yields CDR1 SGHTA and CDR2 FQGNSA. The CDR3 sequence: CVSSLAAGDYGYTF. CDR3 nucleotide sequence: TGTGTCAGCAGCTTAGCGGCAGGGGACTATGGCTACACCTTC.

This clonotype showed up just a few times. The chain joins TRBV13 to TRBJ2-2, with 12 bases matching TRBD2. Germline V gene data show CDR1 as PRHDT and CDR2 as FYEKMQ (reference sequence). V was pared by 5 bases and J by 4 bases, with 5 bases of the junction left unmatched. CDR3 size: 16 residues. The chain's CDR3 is CASSPGLAGFTGELFF. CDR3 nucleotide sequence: TGTGCCAGCAGCCCTGGACTAGCGGGGTTCACCGGGGAGCTGTTTTTT.

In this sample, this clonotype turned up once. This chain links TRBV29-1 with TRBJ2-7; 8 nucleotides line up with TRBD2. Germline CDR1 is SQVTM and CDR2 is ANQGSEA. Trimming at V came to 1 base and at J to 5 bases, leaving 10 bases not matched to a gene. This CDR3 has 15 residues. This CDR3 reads CSVEGPGLELHEQYF. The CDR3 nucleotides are TGCAGCGTTGAAGGGCCGGGACTAGAGCTCCACGAGCAGTACTTC.

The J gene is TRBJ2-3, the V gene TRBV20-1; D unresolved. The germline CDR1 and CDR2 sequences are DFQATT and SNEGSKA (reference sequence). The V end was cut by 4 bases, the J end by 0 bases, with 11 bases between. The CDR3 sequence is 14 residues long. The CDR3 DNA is TGCAGTGCTACCCCCTCTTCAAGCACAGATACGCAGTATTTT. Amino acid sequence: CSATPSSSTDTQYF.

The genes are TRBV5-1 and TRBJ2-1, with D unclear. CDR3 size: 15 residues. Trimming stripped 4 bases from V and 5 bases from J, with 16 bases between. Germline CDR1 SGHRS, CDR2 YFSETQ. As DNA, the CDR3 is TGCGCCAGCAGCCCTCCGGACCCCCTTAACAATGAGCAGTTCTTC. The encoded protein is CASSPPDPLNNEQFF. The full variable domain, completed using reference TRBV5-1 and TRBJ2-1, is KAGVTQTPRYLIKTRGQQVTLSCSPISGHRSVSWYQQTPGQGLQFLFEYFSETQRNKGNFPGRFSGRQFSNSRSEMNVSTLELGDSALYLCASSPPDPLNNEQFFGPGTRLTVL.

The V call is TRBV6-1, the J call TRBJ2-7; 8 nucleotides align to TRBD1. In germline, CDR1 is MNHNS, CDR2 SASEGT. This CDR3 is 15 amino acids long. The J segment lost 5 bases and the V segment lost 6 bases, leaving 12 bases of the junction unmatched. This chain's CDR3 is CASRARDRPLNEQYF. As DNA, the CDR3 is TGTGCCAGCAGGGCTAGGGACAGGCCCCTTAACGAGCAGTACTTC.

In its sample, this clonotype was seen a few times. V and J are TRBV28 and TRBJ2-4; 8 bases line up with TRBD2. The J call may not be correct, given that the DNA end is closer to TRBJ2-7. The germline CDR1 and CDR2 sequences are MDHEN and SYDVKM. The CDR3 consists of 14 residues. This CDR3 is CASSLGGLAHEQYF. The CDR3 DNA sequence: TGTGCCAGCAGCCTAGGCGGACTAGCCCACGAGCAGTACTTC.

CDR3 bases: TGCGCCAGCAGCCACCTGACTAGTAACAATGAGCAGTTCTTC. It is translated as CASSHLTSNNEQFF. The rearrangement links TRBV4-1 to TRBJ2-1, with a possible D match to TRBD2 (6 bases). V was trimmed by 3 bases and J by 5 bases, leaving 11 bases between them. The CDR3 runs to 14 residues. The V gene's germline CDR1 is MGHRA and CDR2 YSYEKL.

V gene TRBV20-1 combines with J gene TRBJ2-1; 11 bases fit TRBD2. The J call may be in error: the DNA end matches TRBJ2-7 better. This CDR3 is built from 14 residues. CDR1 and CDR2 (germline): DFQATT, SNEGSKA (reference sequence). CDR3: CSASSGRTYNEQYF. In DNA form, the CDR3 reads TGCAGTGCTTCTAGCGGGAGGACATACAATGAGCAGTACTTC.

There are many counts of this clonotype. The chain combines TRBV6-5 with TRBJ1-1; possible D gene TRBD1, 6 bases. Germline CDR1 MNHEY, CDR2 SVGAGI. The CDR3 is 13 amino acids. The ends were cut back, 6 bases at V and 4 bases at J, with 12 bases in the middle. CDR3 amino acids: CASRGTGSTEAFF. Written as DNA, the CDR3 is TGTGCCAGCAGAGGAACAGGGTCCACTGAAGCTTTCTTT.

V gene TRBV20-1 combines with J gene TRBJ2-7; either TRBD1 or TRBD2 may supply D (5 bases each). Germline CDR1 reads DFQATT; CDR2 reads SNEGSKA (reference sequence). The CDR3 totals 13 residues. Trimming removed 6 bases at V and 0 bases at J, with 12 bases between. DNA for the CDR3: TGCAGTGCCGTGGGGGACCGCTCCTACGAGCAGTACTTC. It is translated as CSAVGDRSYEQYF.

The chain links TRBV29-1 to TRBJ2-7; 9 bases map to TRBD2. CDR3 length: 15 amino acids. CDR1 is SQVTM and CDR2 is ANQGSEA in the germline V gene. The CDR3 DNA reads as TGCACCTACGCGAGGTCTAGCGGGGAATACAATGAGCAGTACTTC. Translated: CTYARSSGEYNEQYF.

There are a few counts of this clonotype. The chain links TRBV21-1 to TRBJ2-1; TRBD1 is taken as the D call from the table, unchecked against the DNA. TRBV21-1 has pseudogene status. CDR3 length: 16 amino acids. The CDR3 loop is CASSKEGGGSYNEQFF. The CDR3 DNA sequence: TGTGCCAGCAGCAAAGAAGGGGGGGGGTCCTACAATGAGCAGTTCTTC.

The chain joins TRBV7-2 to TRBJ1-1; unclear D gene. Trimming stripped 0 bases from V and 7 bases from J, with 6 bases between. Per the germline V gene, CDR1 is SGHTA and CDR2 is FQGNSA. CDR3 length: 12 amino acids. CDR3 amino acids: CASSLAPIEAFF. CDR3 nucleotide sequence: TGTGCCAGCAGCTTAGCGCCTATTGAAGCTTTCTTT.

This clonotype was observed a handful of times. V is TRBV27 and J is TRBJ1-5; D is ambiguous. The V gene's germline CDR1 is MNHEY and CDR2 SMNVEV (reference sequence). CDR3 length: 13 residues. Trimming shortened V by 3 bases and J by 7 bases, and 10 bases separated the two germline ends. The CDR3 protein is CASSFEGKQPQHF. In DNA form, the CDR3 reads TGTGCCAGCAGTTTTGAGGGTAAACAGCCCCAGCATTTT.

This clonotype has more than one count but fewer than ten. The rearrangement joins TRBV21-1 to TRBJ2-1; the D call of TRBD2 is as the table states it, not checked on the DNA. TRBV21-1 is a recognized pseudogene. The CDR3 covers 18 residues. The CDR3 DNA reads TGTGCCAGCAGCGGACTAGCGGGGGGCCGTGGCTCCTACAATGAGCAGTTCTTC. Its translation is CASSGLAGGRGSYNEQFF.

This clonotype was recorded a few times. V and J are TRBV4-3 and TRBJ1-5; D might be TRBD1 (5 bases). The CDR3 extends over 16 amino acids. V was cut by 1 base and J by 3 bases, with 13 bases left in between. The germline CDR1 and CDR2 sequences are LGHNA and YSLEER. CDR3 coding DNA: TGCGCCAGCAGCCAAGCTCTTAACAGGCTCAATCAGCCCCAGCATTTT. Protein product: CASSQALNRLNQPQHF.

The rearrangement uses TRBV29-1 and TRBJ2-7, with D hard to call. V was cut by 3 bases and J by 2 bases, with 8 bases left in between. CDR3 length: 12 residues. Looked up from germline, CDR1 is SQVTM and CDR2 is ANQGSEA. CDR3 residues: CSVDKVPYEQYF. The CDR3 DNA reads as TGCAGCGTTGATAAAGTTCCCTACGAGCAGTACTTC.

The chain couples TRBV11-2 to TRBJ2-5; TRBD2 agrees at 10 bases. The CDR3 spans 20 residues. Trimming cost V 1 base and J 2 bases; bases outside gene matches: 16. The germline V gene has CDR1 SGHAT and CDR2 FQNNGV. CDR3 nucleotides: TGTGCCAGCAGCTTAGGGTATCGGGCTAGCGGGGGCCCAAAACAAGAGACCCAGTACTTC. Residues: CASSLGYRASGGPKQETQYF.

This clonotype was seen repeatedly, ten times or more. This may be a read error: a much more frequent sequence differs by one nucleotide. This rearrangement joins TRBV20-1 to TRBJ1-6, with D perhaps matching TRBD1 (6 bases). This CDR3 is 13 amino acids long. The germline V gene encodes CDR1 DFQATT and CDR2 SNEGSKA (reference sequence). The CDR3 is CSARTGINSPPHF. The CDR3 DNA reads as TGCAGTGCTAGGACAGGAATTAATTCACCCCCCCACTTT.

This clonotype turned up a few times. Written as DNA, the CDR3 is TGTGCCAGCAGCTTATACTCTGAGCAGTTCTTC. This translates into CASSLYSEQFF. The rearrangement links TRBV11-2 to TRBJ2-1; D not resolved. V lost 2 bases to trimming and J lost 9 bases, with 5 bases between them. Germline assignment: CDR1 SGHAT and CDR2 FQNNGV. This CDR3 contains 11 residues.

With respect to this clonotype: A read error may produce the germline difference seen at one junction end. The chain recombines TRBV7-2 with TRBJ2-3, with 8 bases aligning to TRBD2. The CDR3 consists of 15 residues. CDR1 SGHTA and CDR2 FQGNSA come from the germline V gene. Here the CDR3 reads CASSLIAGSTDTRYF. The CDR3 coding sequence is TGTGCCAGCAGCTTAATAGCGGGGAGCACAGATACGCGGTATTTT.

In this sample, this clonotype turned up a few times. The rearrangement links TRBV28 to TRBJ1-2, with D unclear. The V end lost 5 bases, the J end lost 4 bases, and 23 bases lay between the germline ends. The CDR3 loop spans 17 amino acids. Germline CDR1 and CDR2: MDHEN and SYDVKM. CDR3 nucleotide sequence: TGTGCCAGCAGTCCTAGACTAGCGGGAGGGCCGGGCTATGGCTACACCTTC. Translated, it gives CASSPRLAGGPGYGYTF.

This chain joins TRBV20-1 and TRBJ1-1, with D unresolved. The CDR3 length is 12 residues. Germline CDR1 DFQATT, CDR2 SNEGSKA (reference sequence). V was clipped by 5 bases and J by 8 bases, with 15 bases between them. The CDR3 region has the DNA TGCAGTGCTGGCCTCATCAGTCAGGAAGCTTTCTTT. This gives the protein CSAGLISQEAFF.

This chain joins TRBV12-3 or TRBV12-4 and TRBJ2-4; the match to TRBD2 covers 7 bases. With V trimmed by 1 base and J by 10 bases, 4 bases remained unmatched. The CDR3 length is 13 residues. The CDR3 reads CASSLEGRGIQYF. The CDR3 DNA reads TGTGCCAGCAGTTTAGAGGGGAGGGGTATTCAGTACTTC.

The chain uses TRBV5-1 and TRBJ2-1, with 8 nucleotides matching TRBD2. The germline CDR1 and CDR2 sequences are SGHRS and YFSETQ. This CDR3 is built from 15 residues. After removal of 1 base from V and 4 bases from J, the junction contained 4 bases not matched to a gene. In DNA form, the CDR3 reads TGCGCCAGCAGCTTGTGGGAGCGGGGGTACAATGAGCAGTTCTTC. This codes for CASSLWERGYNEQFF. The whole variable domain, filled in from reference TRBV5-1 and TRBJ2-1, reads KAGVTQTPRYLIKTRGQQVTLSCSPISGHRSVSWYQQTPGQGLQFLFEYFSETQRNKGNFPGRFSGRQFSNSRSEMNVSTLELGDSALYLCASSLWERGYNEQFFGPGTRLTVL.

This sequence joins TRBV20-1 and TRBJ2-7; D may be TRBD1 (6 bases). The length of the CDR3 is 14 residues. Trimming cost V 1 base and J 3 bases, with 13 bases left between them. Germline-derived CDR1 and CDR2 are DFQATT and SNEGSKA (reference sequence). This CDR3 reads CSARAPGANYEQYF. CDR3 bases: TGCAGTGCTAGAGCCCCAGGGGCGAACTACGAGCAGTACTTC.

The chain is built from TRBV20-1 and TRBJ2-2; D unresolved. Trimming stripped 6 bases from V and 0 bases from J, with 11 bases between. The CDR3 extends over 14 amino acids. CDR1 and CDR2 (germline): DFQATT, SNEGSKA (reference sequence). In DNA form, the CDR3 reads TGCAGTGCAGCGACACGGACGAACACCGGGGAGCTGTTTTTT. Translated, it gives CSAATRTNTGELFF.

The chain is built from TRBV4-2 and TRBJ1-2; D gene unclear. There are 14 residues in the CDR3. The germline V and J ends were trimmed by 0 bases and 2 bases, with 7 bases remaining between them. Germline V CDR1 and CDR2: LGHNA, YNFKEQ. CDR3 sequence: CASSQDGRNYGYTF. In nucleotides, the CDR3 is TGTGCCAGCAGCCAAGATGGTAGAAACTATGGCTACACCTTC.

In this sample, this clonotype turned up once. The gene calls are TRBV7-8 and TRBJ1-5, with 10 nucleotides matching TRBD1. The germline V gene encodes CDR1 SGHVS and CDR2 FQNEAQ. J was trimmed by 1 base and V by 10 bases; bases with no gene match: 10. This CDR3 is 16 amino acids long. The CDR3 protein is CATNGQGGGSNQPQHF. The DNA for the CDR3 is TGTGCCACCAATGGACAGGGGGGAGGGAGCAATCAGCCCCAGCATTTT.

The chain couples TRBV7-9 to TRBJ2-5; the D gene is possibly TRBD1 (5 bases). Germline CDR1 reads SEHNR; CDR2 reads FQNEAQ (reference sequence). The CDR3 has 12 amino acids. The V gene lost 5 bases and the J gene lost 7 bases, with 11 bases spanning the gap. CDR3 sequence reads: CASSADRGTQYF. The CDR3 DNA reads TGTGCCAGCAGCGCTGACAGAGGGACCCAGTACTTC.

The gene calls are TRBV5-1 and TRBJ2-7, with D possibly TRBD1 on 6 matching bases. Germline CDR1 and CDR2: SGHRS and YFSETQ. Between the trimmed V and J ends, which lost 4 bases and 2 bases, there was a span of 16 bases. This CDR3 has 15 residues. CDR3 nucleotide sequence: TGCGCCAGCAGCGTTGCGCCAGGGGACCCCTACGAGCAGTACTTC. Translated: CASSVAPGDPYEQYF.